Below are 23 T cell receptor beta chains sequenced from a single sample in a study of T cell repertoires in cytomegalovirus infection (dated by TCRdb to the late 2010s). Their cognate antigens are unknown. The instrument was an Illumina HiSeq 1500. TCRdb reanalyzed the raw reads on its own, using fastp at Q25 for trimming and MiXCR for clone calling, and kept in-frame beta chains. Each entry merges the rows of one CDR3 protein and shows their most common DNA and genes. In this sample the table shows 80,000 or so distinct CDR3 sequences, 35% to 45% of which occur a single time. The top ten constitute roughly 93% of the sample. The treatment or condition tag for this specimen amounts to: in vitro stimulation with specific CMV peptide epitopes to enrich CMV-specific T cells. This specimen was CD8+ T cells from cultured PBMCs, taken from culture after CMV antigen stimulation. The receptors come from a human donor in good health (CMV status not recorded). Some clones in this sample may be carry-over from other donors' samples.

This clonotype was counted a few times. The CDR3 here is CATRLAGADDTQYF. CDR3 bases: TGTGCCACCAGACTAGCGGGGGCTGATGATACGCAGTATTTT. This rearrangement joins TRBV19 to TRBJ2-3; 12 positions agree with TRBD2. Germline V gene data show CDR1 as LNHDA and CDR2 as SQIVND (reference sequence). V shed 10 bases and J 6 bases; nucleotides not matched to a gene: 8. The CDR3 is 14 residues long.

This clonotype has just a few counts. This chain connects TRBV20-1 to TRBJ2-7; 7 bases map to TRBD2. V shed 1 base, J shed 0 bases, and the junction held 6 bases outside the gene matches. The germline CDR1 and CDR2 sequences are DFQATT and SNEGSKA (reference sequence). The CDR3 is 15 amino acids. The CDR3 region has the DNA TGCAGTGCTAGAGCCCTAGCGGAAAGCTCCTACGAGCAGTACTTC. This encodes CSARALAESSYEQYF.

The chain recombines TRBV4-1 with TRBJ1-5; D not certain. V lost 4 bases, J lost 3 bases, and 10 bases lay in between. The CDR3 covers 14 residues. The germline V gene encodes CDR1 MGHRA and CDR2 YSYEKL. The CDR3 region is CASSLDRSNQPQHF. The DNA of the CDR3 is TGCGCCAGCAGCCTCGACCGGTCCAATCAGCCCCAGCATTTT.

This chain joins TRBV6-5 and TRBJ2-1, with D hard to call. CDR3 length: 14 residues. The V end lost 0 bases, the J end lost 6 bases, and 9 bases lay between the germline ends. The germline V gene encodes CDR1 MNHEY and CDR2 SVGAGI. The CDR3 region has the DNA TGTGCCAGCAGTTACTCCTTTGGGCCCAATGAGCAGTTCTTC. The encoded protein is CASSYSFGPNEQFF.

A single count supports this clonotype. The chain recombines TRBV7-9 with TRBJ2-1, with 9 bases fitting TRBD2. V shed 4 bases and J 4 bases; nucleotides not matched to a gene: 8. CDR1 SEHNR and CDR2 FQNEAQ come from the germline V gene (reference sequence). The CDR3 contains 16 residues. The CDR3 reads CASSSSSGDTYNEQFF. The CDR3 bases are TGTGCCAGCAGCTCATCTAGCGGGGACACATACAATGAGCAGTTCTTC.

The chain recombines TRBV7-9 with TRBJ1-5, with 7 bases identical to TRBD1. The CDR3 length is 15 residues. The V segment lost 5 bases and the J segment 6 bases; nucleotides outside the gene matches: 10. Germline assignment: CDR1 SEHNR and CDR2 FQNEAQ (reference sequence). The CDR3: CASSPIAGGGQPQHF. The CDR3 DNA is TGTGCCAGCAGCCCCATCGCAGGGGGAGGTCAGCCCCAGCATTTT. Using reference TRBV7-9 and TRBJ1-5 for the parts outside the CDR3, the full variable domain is DTGVSQNPRHKITKRGQNVTFRCDPISEHNRLYWYRQTLGQGPEFLTYFQNEAQLEKSRLLSDRFSAERPKGSFSTLEIQRTEQGDSAMYLCASSPIAGGGQPQHFGDGTRLSIL.

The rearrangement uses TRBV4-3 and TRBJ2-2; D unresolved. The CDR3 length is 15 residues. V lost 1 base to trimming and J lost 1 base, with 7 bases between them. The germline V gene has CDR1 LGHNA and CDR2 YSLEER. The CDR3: CASSQVAGNTGELFF. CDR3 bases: TGCGCCAGCAGCCAAGTCGCAGGGAACACCGGGGAGCTGTTTTTT.

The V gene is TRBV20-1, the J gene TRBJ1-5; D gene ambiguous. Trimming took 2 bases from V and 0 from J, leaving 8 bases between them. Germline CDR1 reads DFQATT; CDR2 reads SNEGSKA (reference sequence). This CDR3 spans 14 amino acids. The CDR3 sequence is CSARPSDSNQPQHF. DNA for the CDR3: TGCAGTGCTAGACCCTCAGATAGCAATCAGCCCCAGCATTTT.

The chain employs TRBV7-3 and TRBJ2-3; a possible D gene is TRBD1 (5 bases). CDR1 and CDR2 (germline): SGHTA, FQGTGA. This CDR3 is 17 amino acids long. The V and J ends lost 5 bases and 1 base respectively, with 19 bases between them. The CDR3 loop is CASSTIRVVKGTDTQYF. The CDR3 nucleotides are TGTGCCAGCAGCACCATCAGGGTGGTAAAGGGCACAGATACGCAGTATTTT.

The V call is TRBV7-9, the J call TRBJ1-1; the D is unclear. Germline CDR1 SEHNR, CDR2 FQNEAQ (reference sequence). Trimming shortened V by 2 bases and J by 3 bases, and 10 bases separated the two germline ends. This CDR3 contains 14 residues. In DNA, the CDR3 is TGTGCCAGCAGCTTAAAGGGCCGGGACACTGAAGCTTTCTTT. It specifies CASSLKGRDTEAFF.

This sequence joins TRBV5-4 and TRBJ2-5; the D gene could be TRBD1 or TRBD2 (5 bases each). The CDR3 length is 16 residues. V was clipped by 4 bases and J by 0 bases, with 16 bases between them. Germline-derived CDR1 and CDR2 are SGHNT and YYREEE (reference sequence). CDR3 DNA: TGTGCCAGCAGCCCTGGAATCGGGGCGTACCAAGAGACCCAGTACTTC. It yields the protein CASSPGIGAYQETQYF.

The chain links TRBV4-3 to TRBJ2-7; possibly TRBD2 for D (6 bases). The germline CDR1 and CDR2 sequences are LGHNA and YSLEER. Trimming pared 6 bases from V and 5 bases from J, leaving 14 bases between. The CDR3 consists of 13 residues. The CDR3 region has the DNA TGCGCCAGCAGTCCAAGCGGGCAAGACGAGCAGTACTTC. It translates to CASSPSGQDEQYF.

CDR3 protein: CASSPHGYEQYF. CDR3 bases: TGTGCCAGCAGCCCCCACGGCTACGAGCAGTACTTC. The genes are TRBV7-9 and TRBJ2-7, with unresolved D. Per the germline V gene, CDR1 is SEHNR and CDR2 is FQNEAQ (reference sequence). The CDR3 spans 12 residues. V dropped 5 bases and J dropped 3 bases, with 8 bases sitting between them.

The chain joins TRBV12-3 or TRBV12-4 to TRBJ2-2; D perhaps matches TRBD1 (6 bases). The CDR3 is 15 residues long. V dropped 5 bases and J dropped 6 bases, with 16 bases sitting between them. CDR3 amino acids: CASSRILQGPGELFF. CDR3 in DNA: TGTGCCAGCAGTCGAATACTACAGGGCCCCGGGGAGCTGTTTTTT.

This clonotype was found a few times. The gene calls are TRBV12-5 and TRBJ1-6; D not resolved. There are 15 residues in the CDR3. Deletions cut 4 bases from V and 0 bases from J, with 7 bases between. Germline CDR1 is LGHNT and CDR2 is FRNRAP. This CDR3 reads CASGSGSSYNSPLHF. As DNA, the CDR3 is TGTGCTAGTGGTTCCGGGAGCTCCTATAATTCACCCCTCCACTTT.

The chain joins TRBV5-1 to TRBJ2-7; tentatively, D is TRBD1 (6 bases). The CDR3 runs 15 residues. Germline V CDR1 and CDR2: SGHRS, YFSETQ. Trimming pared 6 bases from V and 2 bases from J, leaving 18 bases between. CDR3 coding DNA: TGCGCCAGCAAGACAAATGGGGGCAACACCTACGAGCAGTACTTC. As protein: CASKTNGGNTYEQYF.

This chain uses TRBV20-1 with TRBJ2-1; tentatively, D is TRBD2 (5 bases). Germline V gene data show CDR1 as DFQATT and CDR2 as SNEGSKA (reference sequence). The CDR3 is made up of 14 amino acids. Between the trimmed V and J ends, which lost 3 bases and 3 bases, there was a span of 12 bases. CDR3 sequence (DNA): TGCAGTGCTAGGATTCGGGGAAACTACAATGAGCAGTTCTTC. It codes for CSARIRGNYNEQFF.

In nucleotides, the CDR3 is TGTGCCAGCAGCTACCGGGGGTCTAGCACAGATACGCAGTATTTT. It yields the protein CASSYRGSSTDTQYF. The rearrangement links TRBV7-2 to TRBJ2-3; D perhaps matches TRBD2 (6 bases). Trimming took off 4 bases at V and 0 bases at J, with 11 bases between the two ends. The CDR3 is made up of 15 amino acids. Germline CDR1 SGHTA, CDR2 FQGNSA.

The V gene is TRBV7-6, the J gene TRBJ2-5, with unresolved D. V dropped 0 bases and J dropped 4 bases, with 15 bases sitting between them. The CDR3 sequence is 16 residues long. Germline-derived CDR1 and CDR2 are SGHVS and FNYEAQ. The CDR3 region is CASSLALYGEGETQYF. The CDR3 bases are TGTGCCAGCAGCTTAGCACTTTACGGTGAAGGAGAGACCCAGTACTTC.

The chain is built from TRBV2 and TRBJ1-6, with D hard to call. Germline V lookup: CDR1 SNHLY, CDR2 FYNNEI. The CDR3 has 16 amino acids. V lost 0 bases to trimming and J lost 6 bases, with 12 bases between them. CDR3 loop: CASSEANVGSNSPLHF. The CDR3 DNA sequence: TGTGCCAGCAGTGAAGCTAACGTCGGCAGTAATTCACCCCTCCACTTT.

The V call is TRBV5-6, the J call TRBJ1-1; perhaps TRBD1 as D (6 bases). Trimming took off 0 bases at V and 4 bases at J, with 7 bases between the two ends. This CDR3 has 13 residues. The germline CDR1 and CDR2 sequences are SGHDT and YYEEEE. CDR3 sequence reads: CASSLGTATEAFF. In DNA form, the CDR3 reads TGTGCCAGCAGCTTGGGGACAGCCACTGAAGCTTTCTTT.

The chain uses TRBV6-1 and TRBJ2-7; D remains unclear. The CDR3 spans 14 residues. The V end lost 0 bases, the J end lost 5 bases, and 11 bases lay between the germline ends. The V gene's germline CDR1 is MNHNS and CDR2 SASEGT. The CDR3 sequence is CASSEANLVDEQYF. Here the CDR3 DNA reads TGTGCCAGCAGTGAAGCAAACCTGGTCGACGAGCAGTACTTC.

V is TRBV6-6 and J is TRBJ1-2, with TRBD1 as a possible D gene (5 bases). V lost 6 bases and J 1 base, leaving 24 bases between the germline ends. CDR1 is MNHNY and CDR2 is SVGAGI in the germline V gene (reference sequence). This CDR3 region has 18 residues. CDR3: CASSGISGTVELNYGYTF. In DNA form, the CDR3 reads TGTGCCAGCAGCGGCATCTCCGGGACCGTCGAACTTAACTATGGCTACACCTTC.